These 9 T cell receptor beta chains originate from one sample sequenced in a study of cytomegalovirus exposure and HLA in healthy donors. Data came from immunoSEQ multiplex PCR; TCRdb stores just in-frame clones and leaves some out. This sample has approximately 270,000 clones, with around 86% found just once. The sample comprised PBMCs. The receptors stem from a woman between 18 and 29 years old in good health and CMV-seronegative.

This clone was found once. CDR3 amino acids: CASKAVTVNTEAFF. The CDR3 coding sequence is TGTGCCAGCAAAGCCGTGACAGTGAACACTGAAGCTTTCTTT. J is TRBJ1-1 and V is TRBV7-2, with D tentatively TRBD1 (5 bases). V was pared by 7 bases and J by 0 bases, with 12 bases between. This CDR3 has 14 residues. Germline V gene data show CDR1 as SGHTA and CDR2 as FQGNSA. Looking up the rest from reference TRBV7-2 and TRBJ1-1 gives the full variable domain: GAGVSQSPSNKVTEKGKDVELRCDPISGHTALYWYRQSLGQGLEFLIYFQGNSAPDKSGLPSDRFSAERTGGSVSTLTIQRTQQEDSAVYLCASKAVTVNTEAFFGQGTRLTVV.

The rearrangement joins TRBV2 to TRBJ2-7, with a tentative D call TRBD2 (6 bases). The V end was cut by 7 bases, the J end by 0 bases, with 16 bases between. The CDR3 is made up of 15 amino acids. Germline CDR1 and CDR2: SNHLY and FYNNEI. The CDR3 nucleotides are TGTGCCAGCAATTCGGGACTCCTCTTCTCCTACGAGCAGTACTTC. Protein product: CASNSGLLFSYEQYF. Based on the CDR3 plus reference TRBV2 and TRBJ2-7, the full variable domain is EPEVTQTPSHQVTQMGQEVILRCVPISNHLYFYWYRQILGQKVEFLVSFYNNEISEKSEIFDDQFSVERPDGSNFTLKIRSTKLEDSAMYFCASNSGLLFSYEQYFGPGTRLTVT.

The chain recombines TRBV27 with TRBJ2-2; D is perhaps TRBD2 (6 bases). The CDR3 contains 16 residues. The germline V and J ends were trimmed by 4 bases and 6 bases, with 18 bases remaining between them. Germline loops: CDR1 MNHEY, CDR2 SMNVEV (reference sequence). Here the CDR3 DNA reads TGTGCCAGCAGTTCTCCCACTTACATAGCGGCCGGGGAGCTGTTTTTT. Translated: CASSSPTYIAAGELFF.

The chain couples TRBV5-1 to TRBJ1-1; D is uncertain. From germline, CDR1 is SGHRS and CDR2 YFSETQ. The CDR3 consists of 17 residues. The V end lost 2 bases, the J end lost 2 bases, and 19 bases lay between the germline ends. In DNA, the CDR3 is TGCGCCAGCAGCTTCGGGCTTTTCGAGGGTTTTAACACTGAAGCTTTCTTT. Its protein product is CASSFGLFEGFNTEAFF.

The count of this clone is one. This chain links TRBV28 with TRBJ2-5; D call uncertain. In germline, CDR1 is MDHEN, CDR2 SYDVKM. Trimming shortened V by 5 bases and J by 7 bases, and 8 bases separated the two germline ends. CDR3 size: 11 residues. The CDR3 loop reads CASSPRGTQYF. CDR3 DNA: TGTGCCAGCAGTCCCCGCGGGACCCAGTACTTC. Drawing the rest from reference TRBV28 and TRBJ2-5, the complete variable domain is DVKVTQSSRYLVKRTGEKVFLECVQDMDHENMFWYRQDPGLGLRLIYFSYDVKMKEKGDIPEGYSVSREKKERFSLILESASTNQTSMYLCASSPRGTQYFGPGTRLLVL.

The chain employs TRBV2 and TRBJ1-2; 9 positions match TRBD1. This CDR3 region has 14 residues. CDR1 and CDR2 (germline): SNHLY, FYNNEI. The J segment lost 4 bases and the V segment lost 4 bases, leaving 4 bases of the junction unmatched. CDR3 residues: CASSGGTGFYGYTF. The CDR3, as DNA: TGTGCCAGCAGTGGGGGGACAGGGTTCTATGGCTACACCTTC.

CDR3: CAWSVGGLAGLDEQFF. In DNA, the CDR3 is TGTGCCTGGAGTGTAGGGGGACTAGCGGGATTGGATGAGCAGTTCTTC. The gene calls are TRBV30 and TRBJ2-1; 13 bases line up with TRBD2. The CDR3 contains 16 residues. Germline CDR1 reads GTSNPN; CDR2 reads SVGIG (reference sequence). Unmatched junction bases numbered 7, after V lost 0 bases and J lost 8 bases.

The rearrangement links TRBV19 to TRBJ1-1, with 7 bases aligning to TRBD1. The CDR3 loop spans 13 amino acids. With V trimmed by 8 bases and J by 5 bases, 8 bases remained unmatched. The germline V gene encodes CDR1 LNHDA and CDR2 SQIVND (reference sequence). CDR3 in DNA: TGTGCCAGTCGCAAGTCAGGGGGTACTGAAGCTTTCTTT. Its protein is CASRKSGGTEAFF.

The chain links TRBV6-1 to TRBJ2-3; TRBD1 agrees at 11 bases. The germline V gene has CDR1 MNHNS and CDR2 SASEGT. This CDR3 region has 18 residues. With V trimmed by 2 bases and J by 1 base, 8 bases remained unmatched. CDR3 nucleotides: TGTGCCAGCAGTGAAAGGCTTGGGACAGGGGGACGCACAGATACGCAGTATTTT. Protein: CASSERLGTGGRTDTQYF.